This TCR beta chain comes out of a study of cytomegalovirus exposure and HLA in healthy donors. The study ran its PCR with 60 Vbeta and 13 Jbeta primers. The assay was immunoSEQ multiplex PCR, and TCRdb's table has in-frame clones only and misses some. Its listing shows 200,000 to 250,000 clones. The source of this sequence is a woman aged 25 to 39 in good health and CMV-seropositive. Sequenced sample: PBMCs.

This CDR3 reads CASFFTENTEAFF. The CDR3 DNA reads TGTGCCAGCTTTTTTACAGAGAACACTGAAGCTTTCTTT. The chain is built from TRBV6-4 and TRBJ1-1, with D uncertain. The germline V gene has CDR1 MRHNA and CDR2 SNTAGT. CDR3 length equals 13 residues. V lost 8 bases and J 1 base, leaving 11 bases between the germline ends.